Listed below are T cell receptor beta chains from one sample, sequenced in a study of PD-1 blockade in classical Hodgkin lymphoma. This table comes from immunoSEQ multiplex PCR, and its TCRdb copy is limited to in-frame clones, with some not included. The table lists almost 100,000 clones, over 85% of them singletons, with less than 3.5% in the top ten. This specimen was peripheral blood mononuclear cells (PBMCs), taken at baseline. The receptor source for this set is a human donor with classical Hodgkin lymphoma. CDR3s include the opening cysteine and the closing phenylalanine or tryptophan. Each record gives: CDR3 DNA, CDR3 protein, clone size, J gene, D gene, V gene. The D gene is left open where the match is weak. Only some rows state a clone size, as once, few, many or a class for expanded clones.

CDR3nt: TGTGCCAGCAGCCGACAGGGTATCACCGGGGAGCTGTTTTTT
CDR3aa: CASSRQGITGELFF
abundance: .
j_gene: TRBJ2-2
d_gene: TRBD1
v_gene: TRBV7-8

CDR3nt: TGTGCCAGCAGCTTGGAGGTGTATAACTATGGCTACACCTTC
CDR3aa: CASSLEVYNYGYTF
abundance: .
j_gene: TRBJ1-2
d_gene: .
v_gene: TRBV5-5

CDR3nt: TGTGCCAGCAGGGCATACAGGAGGTCCTACAATGAGCAGTTCTTC
CDR3aa: CASRAYRRSYNEQFF
abundance: .
j_gene: TRBJ2-1
d_gene: .
v_gene: TRBV6-5

CDR3nt: TGTGCCAGCAGTCTGCAGGGGGCGAGCACTGAAGCTTTCTTT
CDR3aa: CASSLQGASTEAFF
abundance: .
j_gene: TRBJ1-1
d_gene: TRBD1
v_gene: TRBV6-5

CDR3nt: TGTGCCACCCGACAGATCAATCAGCCCCAGCATTTT
CDR3aa: CATRQINQPQHF
abundance: .
j_gene: TRBJ1-5
d_gene: .
v_gene: TRBV28

CDR3nt: TGTGCCAGTAGTATTTGGGGGGTTGGAGGCGAACTAGCGGGAGTGTACAATGAGCAGTTCTTC
CDR3aa: CASSIWGVGGELAGVYNEQFF
abundance: .
j_gene: TRBJ2-1
d_gene: TRBD2
v_gene: TRBV19

CDR3nt: TGTGCCAGCAGTTACTCTAGGGGTACGGAATACGAGCAGTACTTC
CDR3aa: CASSYSRGTEYEQYF
abundance: .
j_gene: TRBJ2-7
d_gene: .
v_gene: TRBV6-5

CDR3nt: TGTGCCAGCAGCCAACAGGTCCCGAACACTGAAGCTTTCTTT
CDR3aa: CASSQQVPNTEAFF
abundance: .
j_gene: TRBJ1-1
d_gene: .
v_gene: TRBV16

CDR3nt: TGTGCCTGGAGTGACAGGGAAATGTTTAAAAATGAGCAGTTCTTC
CDR3aa: CAWSDREMFKNEQFF
abundance: .
j_gene: TRBJ2-1
d_gene: .
v_gene: TRBV30

CDR3nt: TGTGCCAGCAGACCACTATCAGGGGGCGGCTACACCTTC
CDR3aa: CASRPLSGGGYTF
abundance: .
j_gene: TRBJ1-2
d_gene: TRBD1
v_gene: TRBV6-5

CDR3nt: TGCGCCAGCAGCTTGGGGGGTGGTGGAAACACCATATATTTT
CDR3aa: CASSLGGGGNTIYF
abundance: .
j_gene: TRBJ1-3
d_gene: .
v_gene: TRBV5-1

CDR3nt: TGTGCCTGGAGTGTAGGACAGGGGGCTTTCGACGAGCAGTACTTC
CDR3aa: CAWSVGQGAFDEQYF
abundance: .
j_gene: TRBJ2-7
d_gene: TRBD1
v_gene: TRBV30

CDR3nt: TGTGCCATCAGTGAGGGGCAGTATAACACTGAAGCTTTCTTT
CDR3aa: CAISEGQYNTEAFF
abundance: .
j_gene: TRBJ1-1
d_gene: .
v_gene: TRBV10-3

CDR3nt: TGTGCCAGCAGTTTAATCGAAGGCCATCAGCCCCAGCATTTT
CDR3aa: CASSLIEGHQPQHF
abundance: once
j_gene: TRBJ1-5
d_gene: .
v_gene: TRBV28

CDR3nt: TGTGCCATCAGTGAGTCGACCTACGAGCAGTACTTC
CDR3aa: CAISESTYEQYF
abundance: .
j_gene: TRBJ2-7
d_gene: .
v_gene: TRBV10-3

CDR3nt: TGCGCCAGCAGCCCCCTGAGTTTGCGGGAGGGCTGGGAGCAGTACTTC
CDR3aa: CASSPLSLREGWEQYF
abundance: .
j_gene: TRBJ2-7
d_gene: TRBD2
v_gene: TRBV4-1

CDR3nt: TGCGCCAGCAGCCAAGCTAAGGGACTAGCGGGAGGGCAAGAGACCCAGTACTTC
CDR3aa: CASSQAKGLAGGQETQYF
abundance: .
j_gene: TRBJ2-5
d_gene: TRBD2
v_gene: TRBV4-1

CDR3nt: TGTGCCAGCAGCCCCCGCCCTCAGGGTGGGTCTGGAAACACCATATATTTT
CDR3aa: CASSPRPQGGSGNTIYF
abundance: once
j_gene: TRBJ1-3
d_gene: .
v_gene: TRBV7-6

CDR3nt: TGTGCCAGCAGTTTTGAGTACAGCACAGATACGCAGTATTTT
CDR3aa: CASSFEYSTDTQYF
abundance: .
j_gene: TRBJ2-3
d_gene: .
v_gene: TRBV28

CDR3nt: TGTGCCAGCAGTGAAGGATGGGTTCAGGGAGATGGCTACACCTTC
CDR3aa: CASSEGWVQGDGYTF
abundance: .
j_gene: TRBJ1-2
d_gene: .
v_gene: TRBV6-1

CDR3nt: TGTGCCAGCAGCCCTGCCCCGAGATACTATGGCTACACCTTC
CDR3aa: CASSPAPRYYGYTF
abundance: .
j_gene: TRBJ1-2
d_gene: .
v_gene: TRBV14

CDR3nt: TGCGCCAGCAGCCAAGGGACAGGGGGCGTTTGGACTGAAGCTTTCTTT
CDR3aa: CASSQGTGGVWTEAFF
abundance: .
j_gene: TRBJ1-1
d_gene: TRBD1
v_gene: TRBV5-1

CDR3nt: TGTGCCAGCAAAATTTCAGGGGGGATGAACACTGAAGCTTTCTTT
CDR3aa: CASKISGGMNTEAFF
abundance: .
j_gene: TRBJ1-1
d_gene: TRBD1
v_gene: TRBV7-2

CDR3nt: TGTGCCATCAGTGTGGGGCGGGGACAAAGCACAGATACGCAGTATTTT
CDR3aa: CAISVGRGQSTDTQYF
abundance: .
j_gene: TRBJ2-3
d_gene: .
v_gene: TRBV10-3

CDR3nt: TGTGCCAGCAGCCCCTGGACTAGCGGGAGAGTAGGAGGATTTTTCTTC
CDR3aa: CASSPWTSGRVGGFFF
abundance: .
j_gene: TRBJ2-1
d_gene: TRBD2
v_gene: TRBV14

CDR3nt: TGTGCCAGCAGTTACCCAGGGGCGGGGGAGCAGTACTTC
CDR3aa: CASSYPGAGEQYF
abundance: .
j_gene: TRBJ2-7
d_gene: .
v_gene: TRBV6-5

CDR3nt: TGTGCCAGCAGCCGCGGACAGGGTTTTAATGAGCAGTTCTTC
CDR3aa: CASSRGQGFNEQFF
abundance: .
j_gene: TRBJ2-1
d_gene: TRBD1
v_gene: TRBV4-2

CDR3nt: TGTGCCAGCAGCTTTTCACCTCCGGGAAACACCATATATTTT
CDR3aa: CASSFSPPGNTIYF
abundance: .
j_gene: TRBJ1-3
d_gene: .
v_gene: TRBV7-2

CDR3nt: TGCGCCAGCAGCCATTATCTAGGTCCAGGAGGGGGGTTATCTGGAAACACCATATATTTT
CDR3aa: CASSHYLGPGGGLSGNTIYF
abundance: once
j_gene: TRBJ1-3
d_gene: .
v_gene: TRBV10-2

CDR3nt: TGTGCCAGCAGTTTCACGGGGACCGGGGAGCTGTTTTTT
CDR3aa: CASSFTGTGELFF
abundance: .
j_gene: TRBJ2-2
d_gene: .
v_gene: TRBV28

CDR3nt: TGTGCCAGCAGTTACGATGGGCAGGGGTCCTACGAGCAGTACTTC
CDR3aa: CASSYDGQGSYEQYF
abundance: once
j_gene: TRBJ2-7
d_gene: .
v_gene: TRBV6-6

CDR3nt: TGTGCCCGTGAAGTGGACACTGAAGCTTTCTTT
CDR3aa: CAREVDTEAFF
abundance: .
j_gene: TRBJ1-1
d_gene: .
v_gene: TRBV30

CDR3nt: TGTGCCAGCGCGGTTAAAAGGAACACTGAAGCTTTCTTT
CDR3aa: CASAVKRNTEAFF
abundance: .
j_gene: TRBJ1-1
d_gene: .
v_gene: TRBV27

CDR3nt: TGTGCCATCGACCCAAGCGGGAACTACGAGCAGTACTTC
CDR3aa: CAIDPSGNYEQYF
abundance: .
j_gene: TRBJ2-7
d_gene: TRBD2
v_gene: TRBV10-3

CDR3nt: TGTGCCAGCAGTGAACGAGGGGGTCGGGATCAGCCCCAGCATTTT
CDR3aa: CASSERGGRDQPQHF
abundance: once
j_gene: TRBJ1-5
d_gene: .
v_gene: TRBV2

CDR3nt: TGCGCCAGCAGCAGAGCCGGGAGGAATCACGAGCAGTACTTC
CDR3aa: CASSRAGRNHEQYF
abundance: .
j_gene: TRBJ2-7
d_gene: TRBD2
v_gene: TRBV10-1

CDR3nt: TGCGCCAGCAGCCTACAGGGGGCAGATACGCAGTATTTT
CDR3aa: CASSLQGADTQYF
abundance: .
j_gene: TRBJ2-3
d_gene: TRBD1
v_gene: TRBV5-1

CDR3nt: TGCGCCAGCAGCCAAGCTTCCTTCGACAGCCACAATCAGCCCCAGCATTTT
CDR3aa: CASSQASFDSHNQPQHF
abundance: .
j_gene: TRBJ1-5
d_gene: .
v_gene: TRBV4-1

CDR3nt: TGTGCCAGCAGCAGCCCAGGGGGCGACTTCGGGGAGCTGTTTTTT
CDR3aa: CASSSPGGDFGELFF
abundance: once
j_gene: TRBJ2-2
d_gene: TRBD1
v_gene: TRBV28

CDR3nt: TGTGCCTGGAGTGTAGGGCGGGGAGGGAACACCGGGGAGCTGTTTTTT
CDR3aa: CAWSVGRGGNTGELFF
abundance: .
j_gene: TRBJ2-2
d_gene: .
v_gene: TRBV30

CDR3nt: TGTGCCACCAGTCACCCGACTAGCGGGACCTCCTACGAGCAGTACTTC
CDR3aa: CATSHPTSGTSYEQYF
abundance: .
j_gene: TRBJ2-7
d_gene: TRBD2
v_gene: TRBV15

CDR3nt: TGTGCCAGCAGCTTAGCCCAGGCAAGCTCCTACGAGCAGTACTTC
CDR3aa: CASSLAQASSYEQYF
abundance: .
j_gene: TRBJ2-7
d_gene: .
v_gene: TRBV11-2

CDR3nt: TGTGCCAGCACCCCTCGGTGGGGAAACACCATATATTTT
CDR3aa: CASTPRWGNTIYF
abundance: .
j_gene: TRBJ1-3
d_gene: .
v_gene: TRBV6-1